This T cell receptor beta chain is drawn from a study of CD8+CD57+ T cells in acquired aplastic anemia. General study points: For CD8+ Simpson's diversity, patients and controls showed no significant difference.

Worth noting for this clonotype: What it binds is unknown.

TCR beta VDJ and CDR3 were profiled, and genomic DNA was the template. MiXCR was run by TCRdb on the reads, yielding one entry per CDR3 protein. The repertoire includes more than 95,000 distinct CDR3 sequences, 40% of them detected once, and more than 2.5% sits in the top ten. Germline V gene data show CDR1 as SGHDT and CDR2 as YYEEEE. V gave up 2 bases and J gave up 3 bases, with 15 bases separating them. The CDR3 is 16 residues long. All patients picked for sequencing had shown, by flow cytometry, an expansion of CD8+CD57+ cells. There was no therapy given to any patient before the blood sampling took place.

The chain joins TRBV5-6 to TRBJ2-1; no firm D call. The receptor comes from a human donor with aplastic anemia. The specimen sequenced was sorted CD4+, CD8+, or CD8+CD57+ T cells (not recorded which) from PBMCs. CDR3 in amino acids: CASSLQTGRVYNEQFF. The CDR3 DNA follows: TGTGCCAGCAGCTTACAGACGGGCCGCGTCTACAATGAGCAGTTCTTC.